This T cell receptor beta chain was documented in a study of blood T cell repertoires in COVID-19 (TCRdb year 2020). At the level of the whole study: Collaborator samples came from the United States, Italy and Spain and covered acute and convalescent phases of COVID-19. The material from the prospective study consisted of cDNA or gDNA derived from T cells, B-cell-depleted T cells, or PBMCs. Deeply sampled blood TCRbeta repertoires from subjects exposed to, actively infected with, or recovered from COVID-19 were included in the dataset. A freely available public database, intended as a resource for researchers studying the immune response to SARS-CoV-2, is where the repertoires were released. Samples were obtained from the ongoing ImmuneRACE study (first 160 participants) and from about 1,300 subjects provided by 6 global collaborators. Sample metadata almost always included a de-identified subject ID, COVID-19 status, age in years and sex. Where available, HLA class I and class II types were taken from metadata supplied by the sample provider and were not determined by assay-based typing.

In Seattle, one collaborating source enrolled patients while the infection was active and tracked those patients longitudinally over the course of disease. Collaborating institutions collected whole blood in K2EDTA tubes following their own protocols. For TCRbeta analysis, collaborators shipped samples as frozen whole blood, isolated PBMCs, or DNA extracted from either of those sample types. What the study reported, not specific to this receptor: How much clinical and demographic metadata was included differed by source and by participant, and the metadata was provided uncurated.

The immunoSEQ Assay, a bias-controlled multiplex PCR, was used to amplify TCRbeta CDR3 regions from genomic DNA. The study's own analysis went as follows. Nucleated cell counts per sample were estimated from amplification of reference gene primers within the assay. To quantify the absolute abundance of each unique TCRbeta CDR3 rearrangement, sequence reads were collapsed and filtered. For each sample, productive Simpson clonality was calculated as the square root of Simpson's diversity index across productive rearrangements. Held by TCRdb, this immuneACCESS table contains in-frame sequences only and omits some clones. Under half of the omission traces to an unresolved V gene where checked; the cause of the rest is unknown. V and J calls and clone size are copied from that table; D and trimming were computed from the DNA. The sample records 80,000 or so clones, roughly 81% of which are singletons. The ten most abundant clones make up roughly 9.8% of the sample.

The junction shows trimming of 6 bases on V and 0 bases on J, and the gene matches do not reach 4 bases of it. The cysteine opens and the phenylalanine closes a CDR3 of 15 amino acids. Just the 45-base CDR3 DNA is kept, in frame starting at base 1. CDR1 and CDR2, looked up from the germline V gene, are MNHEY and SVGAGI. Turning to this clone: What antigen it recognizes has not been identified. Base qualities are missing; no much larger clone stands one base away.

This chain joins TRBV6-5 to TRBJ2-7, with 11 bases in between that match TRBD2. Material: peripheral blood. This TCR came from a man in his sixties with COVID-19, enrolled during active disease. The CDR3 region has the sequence CASSLTSGSSYEQYF. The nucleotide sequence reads TGTGCCAGCAGCCTTACTAGCGGGAGCTCCTACGAGCAGTACTTC.